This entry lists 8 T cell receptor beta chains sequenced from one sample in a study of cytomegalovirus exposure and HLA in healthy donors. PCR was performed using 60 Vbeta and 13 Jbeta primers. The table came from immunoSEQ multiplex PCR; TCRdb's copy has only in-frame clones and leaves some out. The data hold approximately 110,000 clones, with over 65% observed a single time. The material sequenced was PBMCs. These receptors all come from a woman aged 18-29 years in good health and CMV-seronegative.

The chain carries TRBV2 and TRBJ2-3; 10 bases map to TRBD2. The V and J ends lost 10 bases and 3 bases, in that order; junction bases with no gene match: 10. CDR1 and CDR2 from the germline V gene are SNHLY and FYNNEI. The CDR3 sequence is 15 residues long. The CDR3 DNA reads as TGTGCCATATCTAAGCGGGGGGGCAGGACAGATACGCAGTATTTT. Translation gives CAISKRGGRTDTQYF.

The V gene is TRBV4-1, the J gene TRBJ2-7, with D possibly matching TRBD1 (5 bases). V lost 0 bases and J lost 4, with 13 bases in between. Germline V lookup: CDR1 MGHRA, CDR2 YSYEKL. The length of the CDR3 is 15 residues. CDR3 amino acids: CASSQEGRALYEQYF. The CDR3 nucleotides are TGCGCCAGCAGCCAAGAGGGCAGGGCGCTGTACGAGCAGTACTTC.

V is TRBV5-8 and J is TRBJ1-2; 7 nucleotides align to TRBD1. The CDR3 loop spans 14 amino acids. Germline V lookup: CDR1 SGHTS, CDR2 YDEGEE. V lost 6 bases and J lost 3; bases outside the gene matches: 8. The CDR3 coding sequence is TGTGCCAGCACCCTAACAGGGGTTGACTATGGCTACACCTTC. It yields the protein CASTLTGVDYGYTF.

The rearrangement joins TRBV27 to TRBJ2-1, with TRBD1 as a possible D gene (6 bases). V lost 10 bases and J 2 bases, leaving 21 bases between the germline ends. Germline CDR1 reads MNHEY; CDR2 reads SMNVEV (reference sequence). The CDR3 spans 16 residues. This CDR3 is CAIPKTDRPPYNEQFF. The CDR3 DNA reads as TGTGCCATCCCAAAAACTGACAGGCCGCCCTACAATGAGCAGTTCTTC.

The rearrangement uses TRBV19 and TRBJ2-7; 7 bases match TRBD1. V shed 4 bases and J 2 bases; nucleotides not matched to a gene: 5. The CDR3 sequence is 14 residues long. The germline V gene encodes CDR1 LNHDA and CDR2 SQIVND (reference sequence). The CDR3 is CASSTGQLPYEQYV. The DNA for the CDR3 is TGTGCCAGTAGTACGGGACAGCTCCCCTACGAGCAGTACGTC.

CDR3 nucleotides: TGTGCCAGCAGCTTAGGGCTGACAGGGGATCAGCCCCAGCATTTT. Amino acid sequence: CASSLGLTGDQPQHF. This chain connects TRBV7-9 to TRBJ1-5; 8 nucleotides match TRBD1. Losses at the gene ends were 1 base for V and 5 bases for J; bases not matched to a gene: 4. The CDR3 is 15 amino acids. The V gene's germline CDR1 is SEHNR and CDR2 FQNEAQ (reference sequence).

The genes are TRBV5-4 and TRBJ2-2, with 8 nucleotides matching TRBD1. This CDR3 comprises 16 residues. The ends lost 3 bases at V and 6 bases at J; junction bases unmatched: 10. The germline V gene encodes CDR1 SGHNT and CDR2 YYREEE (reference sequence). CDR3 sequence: CASSSPRQGAAGELFF. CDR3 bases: TGTGCCAGCAGCTCGCCGCGGCAGGGGGCGGCCGGGGAGCTGTTTTTT.

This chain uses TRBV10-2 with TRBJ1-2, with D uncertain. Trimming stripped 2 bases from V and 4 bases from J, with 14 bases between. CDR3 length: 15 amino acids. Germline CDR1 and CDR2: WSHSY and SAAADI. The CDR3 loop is CASSEMFSPPYGYTF. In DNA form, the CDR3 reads TGCGCCAGCAGTGAGATGTTTTCCCCTCCCTATGGCTACACCTTC.